The 24 T cell receptor beta chains listed next were all sequenced from one sample in a study of blood T cell repertoires in COVID-19. The repertoire was sequenced with immunoSEQ multiplex PCR; TCRdb's copy has only in-frame clones and lacks some. This table holds some 200,000 clones, 83% found once. The sequencing input was PBMCs or T cells enriched from blood (not recorded which). The receptors were gathered from a woman aged 50 to 60 who had been exposed to COVID-19.

The rearrangement joins TRBV2 to TRBJ2-5, with D perhaps TRBD2 (6 bases). Trimming cost V 3 bases and J 4 bases, with 12 bases left between them. Germline CDR1 is SNHLY and CDR2 is FYNNEI. The CDR3 loop spans 14 amino acids. The CDR3 loop reads CASSEAGWGETQYF. The CDR3 DNA sequence: TGTGCCAGCAGTGAGGCGGGATGGGGAGAGACCCAGTACTTC.

The CDR3: CASSLQAASGNTIYF. CDR3 sequence (DNA): TGTGCCAGCAGCTTACAGGCCGCCTCTGGAAACACCATATATTTT. The chain recombines TRBV7-2 with TRBJ1-3; D remains unclear. Trimming left V 2 bases short and J 0 bases short, with 8 bases between. Germline loops: CDR1 SGHTA, CDR2 FQGNSA. The CDR3 is 15 amino acids.

J is TRBJ2-7 and V is TRBV6-2 or TRBV6-3; possibly TRBD1 for D (6 bases). CDR3 length: 14 amino acids. CDR1 MNHEY and CDR2 SVGEGT come from the germline V gene. Trimming took off 2 bases at V and 4 bases at J, with 12 bases between the two ends. The CDR3 region has the DNA TGTGCCAGCAGTTACGGGGGCAGATTTTACGAGCAGTACTTC. Its protein is CASSYGGRFYEQYF.

This sequence joins TRBV28 and TRBJ1-1; no definite D call. Germline lookup yields CDR1 MDHEN and CDR2 SYDVKM. The V gene lost 8 bases and the J gene lost 1 base, with 5 bases spanning the gap. The CDR3 runs 11 residues. The CDR3 nucleotides are TGTGCCAGCGGAGGGAACACTGAAGCTTTCTTT. It is translated as CASGGNTEAFF.

The chain joins TRBV30 to TRBJ1-4; D possibly corresponds to TRBD1 (5 bases). The CDR3 loop spans 14 amino acids. The germline V gene encodes CDR1 GTSNPN and CDR2 SVGIG (reference sequence). Trimming removed 1 base from V and 6 bases from J, with 12 bases in between. The CDR3 DNA reads TGTGCCTGGAGTGGACCGCAAGGGGATGAAAAACTGTTTTTT. This encodes CAWSGPQGDEKLFF.

The chain employs TRBV3-1 (or the pseudogene TRBV3-2) and TRBJ2-2; no reliable D call. V lost 4 bases and J 3 bases, leaving 9 bases between the germline ends. The length of the CDR3 is 14 residues. Germline CDR1 LGHDT, CDR2 YNNKEL (reference sequence). CDR3 residues: CASSLIFYTGELFF. CDR3 bases: TGTGCCAGCAGCCTAATATTTTACACCGGGGAGCTGTTTTTT.

The V call is TRBV29-1, the J call TRBJ2-7, with 8 bases aligning to TRBD1. Germline CDR1 is SQVTM and CDR2 is ANQGSEA. The CDR3 runs to 13 residues. The V segment lost 6 bases and the J segment 3 bases; nucleotides outside the gene matches: 7. This CDR3 reads CSVGTGTGYEQYF. CDR3 bases: TGCAGCGTCGGAACCGGGACAGGCTACGAGCAGTACTTC.

This chain connects TRBV30 to TRBJ1-1; D is uncertain. V lost 1 base and J 4 bases, leaving 13 bases between the germline ends. Looked up from germline, CDR1 is GTSNPN and CDR2 is SVGIG (reference sequence). This CDR3 is 14 amino acids long. CDR3 nucleotide sequence: TGTGCCTGGAGTGCCGTCTCCGGAGTCACTGAAGCTTTCTTT. Translating gives CAWSAVSGVTEAFF.

This clone appeared once. The CDR3 nucleotides are TGTGCCAGCAGCCAAGATAGAGGGGACAGGAGAAAAACTGAAGCTTTCTTT. Its protein product is CASSQDRGDRRKTEAFF. The chain combines TRBV3-1 (or the pseudogene TRBV3-2) with TRBJ1-1, with TRBD1 identical over 8 bases. The CDR3 length is 17 residues. V trimming: 0 bases; J trimming: 5 bases; junction bases outside the gene matches: 11. Germline V gene data show CDR1 as LGHDT and CDR2 as YNNKEL (reference sequence).

The V gene is TRBV18, the J gene TRBJ1-4; no firm D call. Trimming left V 2 bases short and J 5 bases short, with 6 bases between. The germline V gene encodes CDR1 KGHSH and CDR2 LQKENI. The CDR3 consists of 13 residues. CDR3 DNA sequence: TGTGCCAGCTCACCAGAACAGAATGAAAAACTGTTTTTT. Translating gives CASSPEQNEKLFF. The full variable domain, rest sourced from reference TRBV18 and TRBJ1-4, is NAGVMQNPRHLVRRRGQEARLRCSPMKGHSHVYWYRQLPEEGLKFMVYLQKENIIDESGMPKERFSAEFPKEGPSILRIQQVVRGDSAAYFCASSPEQNEKLFFGSGTQLSVL.

The chain combines TRBV5-1 with TRBJ1-2, with 8 bases aligning to TRBD1. The trim removed 2 bases at V and 7 bases at J, leaving 7 bases unmatched. Per germline, CDR1 SGHRS and CDR2 YFSETQ. This CDR3 is built from 14 residues. The CDR3 reads CASSFSGQGGGYTF. The CDR3 DNA sequence: TGCGCCAGCAGCTTCTCCGGACAGGGAGGTGGCTACACCTTC. Together with reference TRBV5-1 and TRBJ1-2, the CDR3 gives the full variable domain: KAGVTQTPRYLIKTRGQQVTLSCSPISGHRSVSWYQQTPGQGLQFLFEYFSETQRNKGNFPGRFSGRQFSNSRSEMNVSTLELGDSALYLCASSFSGQGGGYTFGSGTRLTVV.

The gene calls are TRBV19 and TRBJ2-7; D is perhaps TRBD2 (5 bases). The CDR3 length is 12 residues. From germline, CDR1 is LNHDA and CDR2 SQIVND (reference sequence). The V gene lost 3 bases and the J gene lost 7 bases, with 10 bases spanning the gap. The CDR3 DNA reads TGTGCCAGTAGTATGAGAGGGAAAGAGCAGTACTTC. It is translated as CASSMRGKEQYF.

This chain links TRBV21-1 with TRBJ2-2; the table's D call, TRBD2, has no DNA check behind it. TRBV21-1 is reported as a pseudogene. The CDR3 covers 15 residues. CDR3 coding DNA: TGTGCCAGCAGCAATCCAACTCCGAGGCCCGGGGAGCTGTTTTTT. It encodes CASSNPTPRPGELFF.

The chain uses TRBV18 and TRBJ1-5, with D perhaps matching TRBD1 (6 bases). Germline CDR1 is KGHSH and CDR2 is LQKENI. The V gene lost 4 bases and the J gene lost 8 bases, with 18 bases spanning the gap. The CDR3 is 15 residues long. This CDR3 is CASSRGGQLEEPQHF. The CDR3, as DNA: TGTGCCAGCTCACGGGGGGGGCAACTAGAGGAGCCCCAGCATTTT.

The chain uses TRBV6-1 and TRBJ1-3; no reliable D call. Germline assignment: CDR1 MNHNS and CDR2 SASEGT. The CDR3 sequence is 14 residues long. Trimming took off 3 bases at V and 0 bases at J, with 6 bases between the two ends. DNA for the CDR3: TGTGCCAGCAGTGAGGTGAGCTCTGGAAACACCATATATTTT. It encodes CASSEVSSGNTIYF.

The rearrangement uses TRBV5-5 and TRBJ2-1; D uncertain. The CDR3 loop spans 15 amino acids. V was shortened by 1 base and J by 6 bases, with 14 bases between the two germline ends. Looked up from germline, CDR1 is SGHKS and CDR2 is YYEKEE (reference sequence). As DNA, the CDR3 is TGTGCCAGCAGCTTGTGGCAGGCCCTTCGCAATGAGCAGTTCTTC. Its protein is CASSLWQALRNEQFF.

J is TRBJ1-2 and V is TRBV12-3 or TRBV12-4; D gene unclear. This CDR3 has 12 residues. V lost 3 bases, J lost 7 bases, and 9 bases lay in between. The CDR3 is CASSLAGFGYTF. In DNA form, the CDR3 reads TGTGCCAGCAGTTTGGCCGGGTTTGGCTACACCTTC.

The chain is built from TRBV12-3 or TRBV12-4 and TRBJ2-2; the match to TRBD2 covers 8 bases. The CDR3 runs to 13 residues. V was clipped by 7 bases and J by 5 bases; unmatched bases: 3. The CDR3, as DNA: TGTGCCAGCACCCGGGGGGGAACCGGGGAGCTGTTTTTT. It specifies CASTRGGTGELFF.

The V and J genes are TRBV18 and TRBJ1-6, with 7 bases aligning to TRBD1. J gave up 9 bases and V 3 bases, and 5 bases lay outside the gene matches. The germline V gene encodes CDR1 KGHSH and CDR2 LQKENI. This CDR3 contains 14 residues. CDR3 nucleotides: TGTGCCAGCTCACCGGGGACAGATCTTTCACCCCTCCACTTT. Its protein product is CASSPGTDLSPLHF.

The rearrangement links TRBV28 to TRBJ1-2, with TRBD1 as a possible D gene (6 bases). The CDR3 totals 13 residues. V lost 8 bases, J lost 7 bases, and 17 bases lay in between. From germline, CDR1 is MDHEN and CDR2 SYDVKM. The CDR3 loop is CASGGSIGGGYTF. The CDR3 DNA reads as TGTGCCAGCGGGGGCTCAATAGGGGGTGGCTACACCTTC.

The genes are TRBV20-1 and TRBJ1-5; TRBD1 agrees at 7 bases. CDR3 length: 15 residues. V was clipped by 3 bases and J by 5 bases; unmatched bases: 10. The germline V gene has CDR1 DFQATT and CDR2 SNEGSKA (reference sequence). CDR3 sequence (DNA): TGCAGTGCTAGTAGGGGCCGGCAGGGGGATCAGCCCCAGCATTTT. This encodes CSASRGRQGDQPQHF.

The DNA of the CDR3 is TGCGCCAGCAGCCAAGAAACAGGGGGCGTCGACTATGGCTACACCTTC. This codes for CASSQETGGVDYGYTF. This chain links TRBV4-1 with TRBJ1-2, with 9 nucleotides matching TRBD1. With V trimmed by 0 bases and J by 3 bases, 5 bases remained unmatched. Germline CDR1 is MGHRA and CDR2 is YSYEKL. This CDR3 region has 16 residues.

The chain has TRBV19 and TRBJ2-7, with D possibly matching TRBD2 (6 bases). This CDR3 spans 12 amino acids. Germline V gene lookup returns CDR1 LNHDA and CDR2 SQIVND (reference sequence). The V and J ends lost 4 bases and 7 bases respectively, with 11 bases between them. CDR3 bases: TGTGCCAGTAGTACCCCGCGGGGTGAGCAGTACTTC. This codes for CASSTPRGEQYF.

Concerning this clone: The same CDR3 is also encoded by other DNA sequences in this sample. The chain has TRBV19 and TRBJ1-1, with 8 nucleotides matching TRBD1. The CDR3 has 13 amino acids. CDR1 LNHDA and CDR2 SQIVND come from the germline V gene (reference sequence). Trimming removed 9 bases from V and 2 bases from J; junction bases left unmatched: 5. CDR3 sequence reads: CASRGQGNTEAFF. CDR3 DNA: TGTGCCAGCAGAGGACAGGGAAACACTGAAGCTTTCTTT.